This TCR beta chain came from a study of T cells in Graves' hyperthyroidism and ophthalmopathy. Amplification of TCR beta CDR3 regions used RNA as the template. A set of HTBI primers served as the primers for a first-round RT-PCR of the TCR CDR3. Via MiXCR, TCRdb re-called the multiplex PCR reads, giving one row per CDR3 protein. The table records some 440,000 distinct CDR3 sequences, approximately 15% of them present only once. Trimming pared 4 bases from V and 4 bases from J, leaving 16 bases between. The CDR3 has 16 residues. Germline CDR1 reads LGHDT; CDR2 reads YNNKEL (reference sequence). This sequence joins TRBV3-1 and TRBJ1-4; possibly TRBD1 for D (6 bases). The sequenced material came from blood. This TCR derives from a young woman with Graves' hyperthyroidism. Here the CDR3 reads CASSRGQFMGNEKLFF. The CDR3 DNA follows: TGTGCCAGCAGCCGTGGACAGTTTATGGGTAATGAAAAACTGTTTTTT. Looking up the rest from reference TRBV3-1 and TRBJ1-4 gives the full variable domain: DTAVSQTPKYLVTQMGNDKSIKCEQNLGHDTMYWYKQDSKKFLKIMFSYNNKELIINETVPNRFSPKSPDKAHLNLHINSLELGDSAVYFCASSRGQFMGNEKLFFGSGTQLSVL.